These 30 T cell receptor beta chains share one sample of origin, sequenced in a study of cytomegalovirus exposure and HLA in healthy donors (dated by TCRdb to about 2017). Library preparation employed the immunoSEQ multiplex PCR assay. A mixture of 60 forward primers for TCR Vbeta segments and 13 reverse primers for TCR Jbeta segments was used in the multiplex PCR. TCRdb holds this immuneACCESS table with in-frame rearrangements only. Some clones are missing; in checked studies, unresolved V genes explain under half, and the rest has no known cause. This sample has more than 65,000 clones in its table, and 78% of those were observed once. The top ten clonotypes cover over 4.5% of the sample. The sample taken for sequencing was PBMCs. The receptors shown here come from a man between 18 and 35 years old in good health and CMV-seropositive.

The rearrangement joins TRBV4-2 to TRBJ2-7; possible D gene TRBD1, 5 bases. Trimming took 4 bases from V and 3 from J, leaving 19 bases between them. CDR1 is LGHNA and CDR2 is YNFKEQ in the germline V gene. The CDR3 sequence is 16 residues long. The CDR3 DNA is TGTGCCAGCAGCCCCGGCGCACAGAAAGGGGACTACGAGCAGTACTTC. The encoded protein is CASSPGAQKGDYEQYF.

The genes are TRBV4-1 and TRBJ2-2; no clear D. Per germline, CDR1 MGHRA and CDR2 YSYEKL. This CDR3 has 15 residues. V shed 2 bases and J shed 1 base, with 8 bases lying between them. The DNA of the CDR3 is TGCGCCAGCAGCCAATACCTAGGGAACACCGGGGAGCTGTTTTTT. The encoded protein is CASSQYLGNTGELFF.

The chain couples TRBV1 to TRBJ2-4; whether TRBD2, the table's D call, matches the DNA was not checked. TRBV1 constitutes a pseudogene. CDR3 length: 14 residues. The CDR3 sequence is CTSSQAWTQDIQYF. The CDR3 DNA reads as TGCACCAGCAGCCAAGCTTGGACTCAAGACATTCAGTACTTC.

The chain has TRBV28 and TRBJ1-1; 8 nucleotides align to TRBD1. CDR3 length: 14 residues. The trim removed 6 bases at V and 1 base at J, leaving 4 bases unmatched. Germline CDR1 reads MDHEN; CDR2 reads SYDVKM. The CDR3 DNA is TGTGCCAGCAGGTGGACAGGGCAGAACACTGAAGCTTTCTTT. Translated, it gives CASRWTGQNTEAFF.

The gene calls are TRBV6-4 and TRBJ1-1; 10 bases match TRBD1. Germline trimming cut 6 bases from V and 7 bases from J; bases unmatched to any gene: 8. The germline CDR1 and CDR2 sequences are MRHNA and SNTAGT. This CDR3 contains 14 residues. CDR3 bases: TGTGCCAGCAGGGCTACCCGGGACAGGGGTGAAGCTTTCTTT. Protein sequence: CASRATRDRGEAFF.

This chain links TRBV6-4 with TRBJ2-7, with 8 bases identical to TRBD1. In germline, CDR1 is MRHNA, CDR2 SNTAGT. The CDR3 is made up of 14 amino acids. V lost 4 bases and J lost 5; bases outside the gene matches: 7. CDR3 DNA: TGTGCCAGCAGTGGGATTCAGGGGGCCCACGAGCAGTACTTC. This gives the protein CASSGIQGAHEQYF.

The chain is built from TRBV9 and TRBJ1-6; the D gene is possibly TRBD1 (5 bases). V gave up 0 bases and J gave up 7 bases, with 8 bases separating them. Germline CDR1 SGDLS, CDR2 YYNGEE. CDR3 size: 14 residues. In DNA, the CDR3 is TGTGCCAGCAGCGTAGTACAGGTGAATTCACCCCTCCACTTT. This gives the protein CASSVVQVNSPLHF.

This chain links TRBV28 with TRBJ1-5; D gene uncertain. Germline assignment: CDR1 MDHEN and CDR2 SYDVKM. Trimming stripped 10 bases from V and 7 bases from J, with 20 bases between. The CDR3 covers 14 residues. The CDR3 nucleotides are TGTGCCACCTCGCCGGCAGCGCTGAGGCAGCCCCAGCATTTT. Translated: CATSPAALRQPQHF.

The chain uses TRBV5-1 and TRBJ2-5; D is unclear. Trimming shortened V by 4 bases and J by 0 bases, and 13 bases separated the two germline ends. The CDR3 covers 15 residues. The germline V gene encodes CDR1 SGHRS and CDR2 YFSETQ. The CDR3 DNA sequence: TGCGCCAGCAGCCGGCAACGGCGGAACCAAGAGACCCAGTACTTC. Protein product: CASSRQRRNQETQYF.

The CDR3 DNA follows: TGTGCCAGCAGCGTAGTCAGGGGCTTCACAGATACGCAGTATTTT. Its protein product is CASSVVRGFTDTQYF. The rearrangement links TRBV9 to TRBJ2-3; D is possibly TRBD1 (6 bases). Germline lookup yields CDR1 SGDLS and CDR2 YYNGEE. The CDR3 has 15 amino acids. V gave up 0 bases and J gave up 2 bases, with 10 bases separating them.

The J gene is TRBJ1-5, the V gene TRBV11-2; D not certain. CDR3 size: 13 residues. The V and J ends lost 2 bases and 2 bases respectively, with 4 bases between them. Germline values: CDR1 SGHAT, CDR2 FQNNGV. Written as DNA, the CDR3 is TGTGCCAGCAGCTTACAGGGCAATCAGCCCCAGCATTTT. Translating gives CASSLQGNQPQHF.

CDR3 bases: TGTGCCATCAGTGCTGGGGCCCGGTTGAAGACTGGAAACACCATATATTTT. Its protein is CAISAGARLKTGNTIYF. The gene calls are TRBV10-3 and TRBJ1-3; D possibly corresponds to TRBD1 (5 bases). The germline gives CDR1 ENHRY, CDR2 SYGVKD. The V end lost 4 bases, the J end lost 2 bases, and 18 bases lay between the germline ends. The CDR3 loop spans 17 amino acids.

The chain combines TRBV19 with TRBJ2-7, with D possibly matching TRBD2 (6 bases). The germline V gene has CDR1 LNHDA and CDR2 SQIVND (reference sequence). V gave up 6 bases and J gave up 4 bases, with 16 bases separating them. The CDR3 sequence is 14 residues long. In DNA form, the CDR3 reads TGTGCCAGTAGCCCCGCCGGGACTCTTTACGAGCAGTACTTC. Translating gives CASSPAGTLYEQYF. Variable domain in full (rest from reference TRBV19 and TRBJ2-7): DGGITQSPKYLFRKEGQNVTLSCEQNLNHDAMYWYRQDPGQGLRLIYYSQIVNDFQKGDIAEGYSVSREKKESFPLTVTSAQKNPTAFYLCASSPAGTLYEQYFGPGTRLTVT.

The chain carries TRBV2 and TRBJ2-7, with D possibly matching TRBD2 (5 bases). CDR1 and CDR2 from the germline V gene are SNHLY and FYNNEI. Trimming cost V 8 bases and J 1 base, with 9 bases left between them. The CDR3 totals 12 residues. The CDR3, as DNA: TGTGCCAGCGGTCGAGGGTCCTACGAGCAGTACTTC. Translating gives CASGRGSYEQYF.

The table lists this clone with a few counts. The chain uses TRBV14 and TRBJ1-3; no definite D call. There are 14 residues in the CDR3. Per germline, CDR1 SGHDN and CDR2 FVKESK. V lost 0 bases and J 3 bases, leaving 6 bases between the germline ends. This CDR3 reads CASSQDSLGNTIYF. The CDR3 DNA sequence: TGTGCCAGCAGCCAAGATTCCCTTGGAAACACCATATATTTT.

This clone appeared a few times. The J gene is TRBJ1-5, the V gene TRBV18, with a possible D match to TRBD1 (6 bases). The CDR3 runs 15 residues. Trimming shortened V by 3 bases and J by 3 bases, and 12 bases separated the two germline ends. Germline-derived CDR1 and CDR2 are KGHSH and LQKENI. CDR3 nucleotide sequence: TGTGCCAGCTCACCCGGGACAACTCCCAATCAGCCCCAGCATTTT. Its translation is CASSPGTTPNQPQHF. The variable domain in full, completed from reference TRBV18 and TRBJ1-5, reads NAGVMQNPRHLVRRRGQEARLRCSPMKGHSHVYWYRQLPEEGLKFMVYLQKENIIDESGMPKERFSAEFPKEGPSILRIQQVVRGDSAAYFCASSPGTTPNQPQHFGDGTRLSIL.

The chain recombines TRBV4-1 with TRBJ2-7; 9 bases align to TRBD1. The CDR3 has 17 amino acids. Germline CDR1 is MGHRA and CDR2 is YSYEKL. V lost 0 bases and J lost 2; bases outside the gene matches: 8. CDR3 in amino acids: CASSQDSEGTGTYEQYF. CDR3 DNA: TGCGCCAGCAGCCAAGATTCGGAAGGGACAGGGACCTACGAGCAGTACTTC.

This clone was recorded a few times. The chain is built from TRBV2 and TRBJ2-2, with 13 bases that match TRBD2. CDR1 is SNHLY and CDR2 is FYNNEI in the germline V gene. The length of the CDR3 is 17 residues. The ends lost 6 bases at V and 3 bases at J; junction bases unmatched: 7. CDR3 protein: CASRQTSGRADTGELFF. The CDR3 coding sequence is TGTGCCAGCAGGCAAACTAGCGGGAGGGCGGACACCGGGGAGCTGTTTTTT. Complete variable domain (other parts from reference TRBV2 and TRBJ2-2): EPEVTQTPSHQVTQMGQEVILRCVPISNHLYFYWYRQILGQKVEFLVSFYNNEISEKSEIFDDQFSVERPDGSNFTLKIRSTKLEDSAMYFCASRQTSGRADTGELFFGEGSRLTVL.

A few counts support this clone. The chain links TRBV9 to TRBJ2-1; 8 nucleotides line up with TRBD2. The J segment lost 10 bases and the V segment lost 3 bases, leaving 3 bases of the junction unmatched. The germline gives CDR1 SGDLS, CDR2 YYNGEE. The CDR3 extends over 12 amino acids. CDR3 in DNA: TGTGCCAGCAGCGCCGTAGCGGGGGAGCAGTTCTTC. This encodes CASSAVAGEQFF.

This clone was observed a handful of times. The chain employs TRBV4-1 and TRBJ1-1, with 7 bases fitting TRBD1. The CDR3 covers 16 residues. V dropped 4 bases and J dropped 2; count of bases not matched to a gene: 10. Germline V gene lookup returns CDR1 MGHRA and CDR2 YSYEKL. The CDR3 nucleotides are TGCGCCAGCAGCCTCCAACAGGGGCGGGGAAACACTGAAGCTTTCTTT. Protein: CASSLQQGRGNTEAFF.

The chain uses TRBV28 and TRBJ2-6; D is uncertain. Germline V gives CDR1 MDHEN, CDR2 SYDVKM. The CDR3 sequence is 15 residues long. The V gene lost 2 bases and the J gene lost 0 bases, with 5 bases spanning the gap. CDR3 loop: CASSLASSGANVLTF. The CDR3 DNA is TGTGCCAGCAGTTTAGCGTCCTCTGGGGCCAACGTCCTGACTTTC.

Comment on this clone: Other DNA sequences in this specimen translate into the identical CDR3. The V call is TRBV5-1, the J call TRBJ1-1, with a possible D match to TRBD1 (6 bases). With 2 bases removed from V and 8 bases from J, the gap between germline ends came to 7 bases. The CDR3 contains 11 residues. From germline, CDR1 is SGHRS and CDR2 YFSETQ. CDR3 residues: CASSLGTEAFF. The CDR3 DNA sequence: TGCGCCAGCAGCTTAGGGACAGAAGCTTTCTTT.

This clone was seen just once. This chain links TRBV6-1 with TRBJ1-2; 7 bases match TRBD1. V dropped 4 bases and J dropped 4; count of bases not matched to a gene: 3. From germline, CDR1 is MNHNS and CDR2 SASEGT. The CDR3 contains 13 residues. CDR3 region: CASSGGTAYGYTF. In nucleotides, the CDR3 is TGTGCCAGCAGTGGGGGGACAGCCTATGGCTACACCTTC.

The rearrangement joins TRBV18 to TRBJ1-2; D gene uncertain. CDR1 is KGHSH and CDR2 is LQKENI in the germline V gene. V dropped 1 base and J dropped 7 bases, with 19 bases sitting between them. The CDR3 has 16 amino acids. The CDR3 reads CASSPLLARPEAGYTF. CDR3 coding DNA: TGTGCCAGCTCACCACTACTGGCTCGGCCGGAGGCTGGCTACACCTTC.

J is TRBJ2-5 and V is TRBV10-2; D not resolved. Per the germline V gene, CDR1 is WSHSY and CDR2 is SAAADI. V was pared by 1 base and J by 7 bases, with 4 bases between. The CDR3 runs to 11 residues. CDR3 DNA: TGCGCCAGCAGTGAGTACGGGACCCAGTACTTC. This sequence encodes CASSEYGTQYF.

This chain links TRBV2 with TRBJ2-1; 14 nucleotides line up with TRBD2. The V gene's germline CDR1 is SNHLY and CDR2 FYNNEI. With V trimmed by 6 bases and J by 8 bases, 3 bases remained unmatched. The CDR3 has 14 amino acids. The CDR3 reads CASSGLAGGDEQFF. The CDR3 DNA reads as TGTGCCAGCAGCGGACTAGCGGGAGGAGATGAGCAGTTCTTC.

The gene calls are TRBV6-5 and TRBJ1-5; D not resolved. The V and J ends lost 6 bases and 2 bases respectively, with 14 bases between them. Per the germline V gene, CDR1 is MNHEY and CDR2 is SVGAGI. CDR3 size: 15 residues. Here the CDR3 reads CASRQAGAGNQPQHF. As DNA, the CDR3 is TGTGCCAGCAGACAAGCGGGAGCGGGCAATCAGCCCCAGCATTTT.

The gene calls are TRBV6-1 and TRBJ2-7; TRBD2 is a possible D gene (5 bases). The CDR3 has 15 residues. Germline loops: CDR1 MNHNS, CDR2 SASEGT. With 6 bases removed from V and 0 bases from J, the gap between germline ends came to 15 bases. CDR3 DNA sequence: TGTGCCAGCAGGGATCCGGCTAGCAGCTCCTACGAGCAGTACTTC. Amino acid sequence: CASRDPASSSYEQYF.

V usage is TRBV7-9 and J usage is TRBJ1-1; the D is unclear. Trimming removed 5 bases at V and 2 bases at J, with 3 bases between. The CDR3 runs 11 residues. CDR1 and CDR2 (germline): SEHNR, FQNEAQ (reference sequence). The CDR3, as DNA: TGTGCCAGCAGCCTCAACACTGAAGCTTTCTTT. Amino acid sequence: CASSLNTEAFF.

The chain joins TRBV10-3 to TRBJ2-6, with D perhaps matching TRBD2 (6 bases). Germline CDR1 ENHRY, CDR2 SYGVKD. V was clipped by 0 bases and J by 0 bases, with 6 bases between them. This CDR3 has 16 amino acids. This chain's CDR3 is CAISESSGSGANVLTF. The CDR3 DNA is TGTGCCATCAGTGAGTCTAGCGGCTCTGGGGCCAACGTCCTGACTTTC.